The subject of this entry is one T cell receptor (beta chain). In the authors' workflow: From reference gene primer amplification, estimates of nucleated cell counts were derived. The table came from immunoSEQ multiplex PCR; TCRdb's copy has only in-frame clones and leaves some out. V and J calls and clone size are copied from that table; D and trimming were computed from the DNA. The sample holds approximately 260,000 clones, roughly 84% seen once. The CDR3 covers 16 residues. J lost 0 bases, V lost 3 bases, and 7 bases had no gene match. From germline, CDR1 is SEHNR and CDR2 FQNEAQ (reference sequence). This entry comes from a study of blood T cell repertoires in COVID-19. The overall study: COVID-19 samples collected from the United States, Italy and Spain covered acute and convalescent phases. PBMCs, B-cell-depleted T cells, or T cells were the source of the cDNA or gDNA that made up the material.

The clonotype comes from a human donor in a cohort sampled during active COVID-19. Sequenced sample: peripheral blood. The genes are TRBV7-9 and TRBJ2-7, with 8 bases fitting TRBD2. The CDR3 nucleotides read TGTGCCAGCAGCTTCGGTAGCGGGGAAAGCTCCTACGAGCAGTACTTC. Encoded protein: CASSFGSGESSYEQYF.